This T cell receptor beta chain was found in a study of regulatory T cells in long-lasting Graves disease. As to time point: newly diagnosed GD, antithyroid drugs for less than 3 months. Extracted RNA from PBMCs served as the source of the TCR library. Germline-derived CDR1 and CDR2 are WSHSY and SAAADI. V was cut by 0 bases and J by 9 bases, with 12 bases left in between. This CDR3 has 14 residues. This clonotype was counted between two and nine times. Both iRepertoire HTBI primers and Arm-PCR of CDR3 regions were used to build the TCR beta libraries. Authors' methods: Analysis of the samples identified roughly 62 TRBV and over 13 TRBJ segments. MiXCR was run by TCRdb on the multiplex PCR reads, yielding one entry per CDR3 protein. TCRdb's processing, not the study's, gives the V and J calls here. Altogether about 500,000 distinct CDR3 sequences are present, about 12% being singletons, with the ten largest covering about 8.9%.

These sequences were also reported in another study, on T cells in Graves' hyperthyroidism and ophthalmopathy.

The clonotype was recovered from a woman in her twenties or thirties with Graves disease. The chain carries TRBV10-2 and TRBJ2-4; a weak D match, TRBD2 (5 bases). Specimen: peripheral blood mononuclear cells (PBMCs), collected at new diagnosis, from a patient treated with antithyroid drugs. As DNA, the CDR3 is TGCGCCAGCAGTGAGTCGAGCGGCCCGCGCATTCAGTACTTC. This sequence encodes CASSESSGPRIQYF.